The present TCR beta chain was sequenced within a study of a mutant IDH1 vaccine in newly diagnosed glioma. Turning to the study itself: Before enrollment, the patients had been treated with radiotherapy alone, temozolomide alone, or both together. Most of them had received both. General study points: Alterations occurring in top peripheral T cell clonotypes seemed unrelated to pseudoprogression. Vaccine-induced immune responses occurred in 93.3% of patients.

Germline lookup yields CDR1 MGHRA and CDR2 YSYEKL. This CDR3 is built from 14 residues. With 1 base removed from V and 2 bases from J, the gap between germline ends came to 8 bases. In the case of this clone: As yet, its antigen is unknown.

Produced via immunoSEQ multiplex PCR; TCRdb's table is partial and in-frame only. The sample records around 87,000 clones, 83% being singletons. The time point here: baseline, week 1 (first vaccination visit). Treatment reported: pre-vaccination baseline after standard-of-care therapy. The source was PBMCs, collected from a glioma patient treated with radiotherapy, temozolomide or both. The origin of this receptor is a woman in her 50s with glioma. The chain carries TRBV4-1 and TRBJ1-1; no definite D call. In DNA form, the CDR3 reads TGCGCCAGCAGCCAAGTCGGACTCAACACTGAAGCTTTCTTT. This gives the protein CASSQVGLNTEAFF.